This T cell receptor (beta chain) was recovered during a study of blood T cell repertoires in COVID-19. Overall study: Sample material is recorded as cDNA or gDNA derived from T cells, B-cell-depleted T cells, or PBMCs.

V was clipped by 4 bases and J by 5 bases; unmatched bases: 6. The germline V gene has CDR1 SGDLS and CDR2 YYNGEE. The CDR3 loop spans 16 amino acids. The protocol was immunoSEQ multiplex PCR, while the TCRdb copy is restricted to in-frame clones and leaves out a portion. The repertoire holds more than 100,000 clones, with approximately 80% as singletons. This clonotype was obtained from a human donor in a cohort sampled during active or convalescent COVID-19. V and J are TRBV9 and TRBJ2-3; 14 nucleotides line up with TRBD2. The sequenced material came from peripheral blood. The CDR3 region has the DNA TGTGCCAGCAGCCTCCGGACTAGCGGGGGGAGAGATACGCAGTATTTT. It specifies CASSLRTSGGRDTQYF.